The 19 T cell receptor beta chains below all came from one sample that was sequenced in a study of cytomegalovirus exposure and HLA in healthy donors. The PCR contained 60 Vbeta and 13 Jbeta primers. Using immunoSEQ multiplex PCR, the repertoire was profiled, and TCRdb retains in-frame clones only, with some absent. The top ten clones hold approximately 19% of a sample with about 60,000 clones, roughly 70% of them seen once. The sample comprised PBMCs. The receptor set was obtained from an older woman in good health and CMV-seropositive.

This chain uses TRBV6-5 with TRBJ1-1; 8 bases fit TRBD1. This CDR3 contains 15 residues. Germline V gene lookup returns CDR1 MNHEY and CDR2 SVGAGI. V dropped 6 bases and J dropped 0; count of bases not matched to a gene: 6. The CDR3 nucleotides are TGTGCCAGCAGGTGGGACAGGACCATGAACACTGAAGCTTTCTTT. Translation: CASRWDRTMNTEAFF.

The V call is TRBV5-1, the J call TRBJ2-5, with 8 bases lining up with TRBD1. The J call may be incorrect, as the DNA end agrees better with TRBJ2-7. Germline V gene lookup returns CDR1 SGHRS and CDR2 YFSETQ. The CDR3 extends over 16 amino acids. DNA for the CDR3: TGCGCCAGCAGCTCCGGACAGGGAAGGAGGTCCTACGAGCAGTACTTC. Its translation is CASSSGQGRRSYEQYF.

V usage is TRBV7-2 and J usage is TRBJ1-1, with D perhaps TRBD1 (5 bases). Trimming removed 5 bases at V and 3 bases at J, with 13 bases between. The CDR3 runs 14 residues. Germline assignment: CDR1 SGHTA and CDR2 FQGNSA. DNA of the CDR3: TGTGCCAGCAGCCTTTCTGTGACAGACACTGAAGCTTTCTTT. Its protein product is CASSLSVTDTEAFF.

The chain carries TRBV6-5 and TRBJ2-1; the D gene is possibly TRBD2 (5 bases). V gave up 2 bases and J gave up 10 bases, with 15 bases separating them. Per germline, CDR1 MNHEY and CDR2 SVGAGI. The CDR3 consists of 14 residues. The CDR3 spells CASSYPPSRREQFF. The CDR3 DNA reads TGTGCCAGCAGTTACCCGCCCTCTCGGAGGGAGCAGTTCTTC.

As DNA, the CDR3 is TGTGCCAGTACCGCCCGACAGGGGGTAGCTGAAGCTTTCTTT. This encodes CASTARQGVAEAFF. The chain has TRBV19 and TRBJ1-1, with 9 nucleotides matching TRBD1. The CDR3 length is 14 residues. V dropped 7 bases and J dropped 6; count of bases not matched to a gene: 9. Germline lookup yields CDR1 LNHDA and CDR2 SQIVND (reference sequence).

The J gene is TRBJ1-2, the V gene TRBV5-1; D is possibly TRBD1 (5 bases). The germline V gene has CDR1 SGHRS and CDR2 YFSETQ. The CDR3 covers 13 residues. V shed 0 bases and J shed 10 bases, with 13 bases lying between them. CDR3 DNA sequence: TGCGCCAGCAGCTTGGACAGGTTCGAGGACTACACCTTC. This sequence encodes CASSLDRFEDYTF.

This clone is a singleton in its sample. In DNA form, the CDR3 reads TGTGCCAGCAGTTACTCGACTGGTAGCTCCTACAATGAGCAGTTCTTC. It codes for CASSYSTGSSYNEQFF. The genes are TRBV6-5 and TRBJ2-1; D remains ambiguous. This CDR3 spans 16 amino acids. V was clipped by 0 bases and J by 0 bases, with 9 bases between them. CDR1 is MNHEY and CDR2 is SVGAGI in the germline V gene.

CDR3 residues: CASSWSVGPGNMNTEAFF. Here the CDR3 DNA reads TGTGCCAGCAGCTGGAGTGTCGGACCGGGGAACATGAACACTGAAGCTTTCTTT. This chain uses TRBV7-8 with TRBJ1-1; D call uncertain. The CDR3 covers 18 residues. Trimming removed 4 bases from V and 0 bases from J, with 21 bases in between. Germline CDR1 is SGHVS and CDR2 is FQNEAQ.

The chain joins TRBV18 to TRBJ2-1; D uncertain. The germline V gene has CDR1 KGHSH and CDR2 LQKENI. Trimming removed 2 bases at V and 7 bases at J, with 9 bases between. The CDR3 has 13 amino acids. The CDR3 DNA is TGTGCCAGCTCACCAGCGTTGTATAATGAGCAGTTCTTC. Translation: CASSPALYNEQFF.

The V gene is TRBV7-9, the J gene TRBJ1-1; D not certain. Trimming shortened V by 5 bases and J by 5 bases, and 15 bases separated the two germline ends. CDR1 is SEHNR and CDR2 is FQNEAQ in the germline V gene (reference sequence). CDR3 length: 14 amino acids. The CDR3: CASSLVGRKTEAFF. The CDR3 DNA follows: TGTGCCAGCAGCCTCGTGGGCCGGAAAACTGAAGCTTTCTTT.

The CDR3 DNA reads as TGTGCCAGCAGCTTACAACTCACAGATACGCAGTATTTT. This gives the protein CASSLQLTDTQYF. This chain uses TRBV7-3 with TRBJ2-3; no definite D call. The CDR3 sequence is 13 residues long. Trimming removed 2 bases at V and 2 bases at J, with 5 bases between. Germline V gene sequence: CDR1 SGHTA, CDR2 FQGTGA.

This clone was seen once. This sequence joins TRBV4-1 and TRBJ1-2; TRBD1 matches at 7 bases. Losses at the gene ends were 3 bases for V and 3 bases for J; bases not matched to a gene: 7. The CDR3 consists of 15 residues. Per germline, CDR1 MGHRA and CDR2 YSYEKL. Written as DNA, the CDR3 is TGCGCCAGCAGCCAGAGACAGGGTAATGACTATGGCTACACCTTC. Translation: CASSQRQGNDYGYTF.

The chain has TRBV27 and TRBJ1-2; D might be TRBD1 (5 bases). The CDR3 contains 17 residues. CDR1 is MNHEY, CDR2 SMNVEV, per germline (reference sequence). Trimming removed 8 bases at V and 0 bases at J, with 22 bases between. CDR3 in DNA: TGTGCCAGCGGGGATTGGCAGGGCTTAGTAACTAACTATGGCTACACCTTC. It codes for CASGDWQGLVTNYGYTF.

This chain uses TRBV9 with TRBJ2-5; D possibly corresponds to TRBD2 (6 bases). This CDR3 contains 17 residues. The V gene's germline CDR1 is SGDLS and CDR2 YYNGEE. V shed 5 bases and J shed 5 bases, with 25 bases lying between them. As DNA, the CDR3 is TGTGCCAGCAGAAGGGTCGTGTTTTCGGGGGTGGTTGAGACCCAGTACTTC. Protein product: CASRRVVFSGVVETQYF.

This clone was found once. The rearrangement links TRBV14 to TRBJ2-2; possible D gene TRBD2, 5 bases. The germline V gene has CDR1 SGHDN and CDR2 FVKESK. V was trimmed by 6 bases and J by 5 bases, leaving 10 bases between them. The CDR3 length is 13 residues. In DNA, the CDR3 is TGTGCCAGCAGGGGTACTAGGACCGGGGAGCTGTTTTTT. This sequence encodes CASRGTRTGELFF.

The rearrangement uses TRBV2 and TRBJ1-5; TRBD1 agrees at 9 bases. This CDR3 comprises 13 residues. Germline assignment: CDR1 SNHLY and CDR2 FYNNEI. Losses at the gene ends were 7 bases for V and 4 bases for J; bases not matched to a gene: 2. The CDR3 spells CASTQGANQPQHF. The CDR3, as DNA: TGTGCCAGCACACAGGGGGCGAATCAGCCCCAGCATTTT.

V and J are TRBV19 and TRBJ1-1; TRBD1 is a possible D gene (5 bases). CDR3 length: 15 amino acids. Per germline, CDR1 LNHDA and CDR2 SQIVND (reference sequence). Trimming removed 4 bases at V and 0 bases at J, with 12 bases between. CDR3 in DNA: TGTGCCAGTAGTAGCGACAGCAGAATGAACACTGAAGCTTTCTTT. Protein product: CASSSDSRMNTEAFF.

J is TRBJ1-1 and V is TRBV4-3; D gene uncertain. Trimming shortened V by 0 bases and J by 0 bases, and 17 bases separated the two germline ends. In germline, CDR1 is LGHNA, CDR2 YSLEER. The CDR3 is made up of 18 amino acids. CDR3 sequence: CASSQEVPGPYLNTEAFF. CDR3 nucleotide sequence: TGCGCCAGCAGCCAAGAAGTTCCGGGTCCTTACTTGAACACTGAAGCTTTCTTT.

This chain joins TRBV5-1 and TRBJ2-5, with D maybe TRBD2 (5 bases). The end of the DNA is better explained by TRBJ2-7, so the J call may be wrong. The CDR3 extends over 14 amino acids. Germline assignment: CDR1 SGHRS and CDR2 YFSETQ. The DNA for the CDR3 is TGCGCCAGCAGCTTGGAGAGGGCAGTCTACGAGCAGTACTTC. Translated: CASSLERAVYEQYF.